A selection of T cell receptor beta chains follows, all from one sample in a study of cytomegalovirus exposure and HLA in healthy donors. The method was immunoSEQ multiplex PCR; TCRdb's version includes in-frame clones alone and lacks a portion of them. This table holds about 200,000 clones, around 90% found once. Material: PBMCs. Source of these receptors: a woman between 18 and 29 years old in good health and CMV-seronegative. The CDR3 runs from the conserved cysteine through the conserved F or W. Part of the rows lack a size; the others show once, few, many or a class for expanded clones.

V: TRBV7-9
J: TRBJ1-1
size: -
CDR3: CSSSTSPRDAFF

V: TRBV29-1
J: TRBJ1-1
size: -
CDR3: CSVALRDRGQGAFF

V: TRBV19
J: TRBJ2-3
size: -
CDR3: CASRKGLAGRTDTQYF

V: TRBV6-1
J: TRBJ1-5
size: few
CDR3: CASSEYDRVNQPQHF

V: TRBV11-2
J: TRBJ2-5
size: once
CDR3: CASSPRPAGAGETQYF

V: TRBV2
J: TRBJ2-7
size: -
CDR3: CALGLAGYEQYF

V: TRBV2
J: TRBJ2-5
size: -
CDR3: CASSEWGRGRAETQYF

V: TRBV27
J: TRBJ2-3
size: -
CDR3: CASSFLPGETDTQYF

V: TRBV7-8
J: TRBJ2-7
size: -
CDR3: CASRWGTGYEQYF

V: TRBV19
J: TRBJ2-7
size: -
CDR3: CASSIDRYEQYF

V: TRBV2
J: TRBJ1-5
size: -
CDR3: CASRADREYQPQHF

V: TRBV27
J: TRBJ1-5
size: -
CDR3: CASSVQGFSRNQPQHF

V: TRBV6-5
J: TRBJ1-1
size: once
CDR3: CASSLIQGARTEAFF

V: TRBV2
J: TRBJ1-5
size: -
CDR3: CASSEKVAPGQPQHF

V: TRBV5-5
J: TRBJ2-7
size: once
CDR3: CASSSIRGDEQYF

V: TRBV11-2
J: -
size: -
CDR3: CASSLGAERTDYEQYF

V: TRBV10-1
J: TRBJ2-6
size: few
CDR3: CASSDHTGGPGANVLTF

V: TRBV11-2
J: TRBJ1-1
size: -
CDR3: CASSQQTDTEAFF

V: TRBV6-1
J: TRBJ1-3
size: few
CDR3: CASSPDRASHTIYF

V: TRBV16
J: TRBJ2-3
size: -
CDR3: CASSQVGGSTQYF

V: TRBV5-1
J: TRBJ2-1
size: -
CDR3: CASSLNSDEQFF

V: TRBV27
J: TRBJ2-7
size: -
CDR3: CASSLSGQGTYEQYF

V: TRBV29-1
J: TRBJ2-1
size: -
CDR3: CSVWPLAGANEQFF

V: TRBV19
J: TRBJ2-5
size: -
CDR3: CASSMRGYGAGGEETQYF

V: TRBV19
J: TRBJ2-1
size: -
CDR3: CASSIIGAGGNEQFF

V: TRBV6-6
J: TRBJ2-2
size: few
CDR3: CASGGTNTGELFF

V: TRBV5-1
J: TRBJ2-7
size: -
CDR3: CASSTGGGHEQYF

V: TRBV6-1
J: TRBJ2-7
size: few
CDR3: CASSGRVAGGSYEQYF

V: TRBV2
J: TRBJ2-5
size: -
CDR3: CASTMGGETQYF

V: TRBV2
J: TRBJ1-4
size: few
CDR3: CASSEEGIGLGNEKLFF

V: TRBV6-6
J: TRBJ1-2
size: -
CDR3: CASSIYNQGARGYTF

V: TRBV6-5
J: TRBJ1-6
size: once
CDR3: CASSYGQGSPLHF

V: TRBV10-3
J: TRBJ1-5
size: -
CDR3: CAISEGGGPNQPQHF

V: TRBV18
J: TRBJ1-1
size: -
CDR3: CASSPSGQGRLGTEAFF

V: TRBV4-1
J: TRBJ1-5
size: -
CDR3: CASSQQSGQSNQPQHF

V: TRBV9
J: TRBJ1-6
size: few
CDR3: CASSVDQGYNSPLHF

V: TRBV5-4
J: TRBJ1-2
size: few
CDR3: CASSFGEGYTF

V: TRBV11-3
J: TRBJ1-1
size: -
CDR3: CASSPGQGVNTEAFF

V: TRBV6-5
J: TRBJ1-2
size: -
CDR3: CASRSTANYGYTF

V: TRBV10-3
J: TRBJ1-6
size: few
CDR3: CAISGTGTNSPLHF

V: TRBV7-8
J: TRBJ2-3
size: -
CDR3: CASSSHRPITDTQYF